Listed below are T cell receptor beta chains from one sample, sequenced in a study of T cell changes during pregnancy in multiple sclerosis. TCRdb's copy holds only in-frame clones and misses some; the assay was immunoSEQ multiplex PCR. This sample has approximately 30,000 clones, with around nine tenths found just once. Specimen: CD8+ T cells from peripheral blood mononuclear cells, collected in the second trimester of pregnancy. The receptors shown here come from a female donor with multiple sclerosis, enrolled in a pregnancy study. The CDR3 runs from the conserved cysteine through the conserved F or W. D genes are given only for firm matches. For some rows the clone size is stated as once, few or many, or as a class when expanded; others skip it.

d_gene	v_gene	j_gene	abundance	CDR3aa	CDR3nt
.	TRBV7-9	TRBJ2-5	.	CASSLGTAKETQYF	TGTGCCAGCAGCTTAGGGACAGCCAAAGAGACCCAGTACTTC
.	TRBV7-2	TRBJ1-5	few	CASSSGVWNQPQHF	TGTGCCAGCAGCTCAGGGGTCTGGAATCAGCCCCAGCATTTT
TRBD1	TRBV19	TRBJ2-7	.	CASSPRDRTYEQYF	TGTGCCAGTAGTCCCCGGGACAGGACCTACGAGCAGTACTTC
.	TRBV11-2	TRBJ2-7	.	CASGWGETYEQYF	TGTGCCAGTGGGTGGGGGGAGACCTACGAGCAGTACTTC
.	TRBV9	TRBJ2-4	.	CASSVPPSGIQYF	TGTGCCAGCAGCGTTCCCCCTTCGGGCATTCAGTACTTC
TRBD2	TRBV28	TRBJ2-1	.	CASLSGLAGEVWDEQFF	TGTGCCAGCTTGTCGGGACTAGCGGGGGAAGTCTGGGATGAGCAGTTCTTC
.	TRBV21-1	TRBJ1-4	.	CASSTQNRGLREKLFF	TGTGCCAGCAGCACTCAAAACAGGGGGCTAAGGGAAAAACTGTTTTTT
TRBD1	TRBV5-6	TRBJ1-1	once	CASSLGTGDSEAFF	TGTGCCAGCAGCTTGGGGACGGGGGACAGTGAAGCTTTCTTT
.	TRBV5-6	TRBJ2-2	.	CASSWRVNTGELFF	TGTGCCAGCAGCTGGCGGGTGAACACCGGGGAGCTGTTTTTT
.	TRBV27	TRBJ1-1	.	CASISGLAEAFF	TGTGCCAGCATATCTGGACTTGCTGAAGCTTTCTTT
TRBD2	TRBV15	TRBJ2-1	.	CATSRGTSGGNEQFF	TGTGCCACCAGCAGAGGGACTAGCGGGGGCAATGAGCAGTTCTTC
TRBD1	TRBV30	TRBJ1-2	.	CAWKQGVDYGYTF	TGTGCCTGGAAACAGGGGGTTGACTATGGCTACACCTTC
.	TRBV2	TRBJ2-7	.	CASSRTATSSYEQYF	TGTGCCAGCAGCAGGACAGCAACAAGCTCCTACGAGCAGTACTTC
TRBD2	TRBV28	TRBJ2-3	.	CASGSYQRGEGTQYF	TGTGCCAGCGGAAGCTATCAGCGGGGGGAAGGTACGCAGTATTTT
.	TRBV19	TRBJ1-4	large	CASSIEGGQDTTTNEKLFF	TGTGCCAGTAGTATAGAGGGAGGGCAGGACACCACAACTAATGAAAAACTGTTTTTT
TRBD1	TRBV7-8	TRBJ2-3	.	CASSLLGGGTDTQYF	TGTGCCAGCAGCTTATTAGGGGGCGGCACAGATACGCAGTATTTT
.	TRBV6-6	TRBJ2-3	.	CASSWGGRGDTQYF	TGTGCCAGCAGCTGGGGGGGGCGGGGAGATACGCAGTATTTT
TRBD2	TRBV5-1	TRBJ2-3	.	CASSPSLAMSADTQYF	TGCGCCAGCAGCCCTTCACTAGCGATGTCTGCAGATACGCAGTATTTT
.	TRBV4-1	TRBJ2-7	.	CASSQAYSTGDEQYF	TGCGCCAGCAGCCAGGCCTACAGCACCGGGGACGAGCAGTACTTC
.	TRBV27	TRBJ1-1	.	CASSLTRKATEAFF	TGTGCCAGCAGTTTAACCAGGAAGGCGACTGAAGCTTTCTTT
.	TRBV15	TRBJ2-7	.	CATSGLDRASRREQYF	TGTGCCACCAGCGGACTTGATAGAGCCTCAAGAAGGGAGCAGTACTTC
.	TRBV19	TRBJ2-3	.	CASSIDLESSTDTQYF	TGTGCCAGTAGTATAGATCTGGAGTCTAGCACAGATACGCAGTATTTT
.	TRBV28	TRBJ1-1	.	CASSLPYGNTEAFF	TGTGCCAGCAGTTTACCGTACGGGAACACTGAAGCTTTCTTT
TRBD1	TRBV27	TRBJ2-3	.	CASSTGAFTDTQYF	TGTGCCAGCAGTACAGGGGCCTTCACAGATACGCAGTATTTT
TRBD2	TRBV27	TRBJ2-2	few	CASRPLGSGGLEELFF	TGTGCCAGCAGGCCCCTGGGTAGCGGGGGTTTAGAGGAGCTGTTTTTT
TRBD1	TRBV5-1	TRBJ2-7	.	CASSRQGSSYEQYF	TGCGCCAGCAGTAGACAGGGGAGCTCCTACGAGCAGTACTTC
.	TRBV13	TRBJ1-1	.	CASDGHRNTEAFF	TGTGCCAGCGATGGCCACAGGAACACTGAAGCTTTCTTT
.	TRBV5-1	TRBJ1-2	.	CASSLVLQGEGYTF	TGCGCCAGCAGCTTGGTTCTACAGGGTGAGGGCTACACCTTC